This T cell receptor (beta chain) was documented in a study of cytomegalovirus exposure and HLA in healthy donors. Notes on the study in general: Later, an analysis found that common viral pathogens appeared to be linked with several of the most significant clusters.

About this clone itself: What it recognizes is unknown.

This PCR relied on a set of 60 Vbeta primers and 13 Jbeta primers. Original data processing: It was a later analysis that counted tens of millions of unique TCR beta chains, of which around 11 million were shared. The table came from immunoSEQ multiplex PCR; TCRdb's copy has only in-frame clones and leaves some out. V and J calls and clone size come straight from that table; D and trimming were deduced from the DNA. The table shows just over 85,000 clones, with 76% occurring only once. Donors consisted of healthy bone marrow donors. The CDR3 runs 14 residues. Germline values: CDR1 MNHEY, CDR2 SMNVEV (reference sequence). Trimming took 8 bases from V and 11 from J, leaving 24 bases between them.

This chain connects TRBV27 to TRBJ2-5; maybe TRBD2 (6 bases). The material sequenced was PBMCs. This sequence originates from a man between 40 and 49 years old in good health and CMV-seronegative. In DNA, the CDR3 is TGTGCCAGCGCTTGGCGGCAGGGACTGAGGGAGCAGTACTTC. It specifies CASAWRQGLREQYF.